This T cell receptor (beta chain) was documented in a study of human T cells and chemical hapten exposure. Study in general: Patients had diphenylcyclopropenone applied to the scalp weekly throughout the roughly 23-week study. The study's findings and limits: Once DPC sensitization occurred, TCRs above 1 in 1000 frequency showed no change.

Per the authors' pipeline: A per-sample median of around 100,000 TCRs was observed, with a range of about 23,224 to 750,000. TCRdb redid the calling of the RACE reads with MiXCR, one entry per CDR3 protein. TCRdb, not the original authors, processed these V and J calls. The sample yields a few hundred thousand distinct CDR3 sequences, 4.5% to 5.5% seen once. This CDR3 comprises 14 residues. Between the trimmed V and J ends, which lost 7 bases and 4 bases, there was a span of 14 bases. In this sample, this clonotype turned up a few times. Its antigen is as yet unknown. Time point here: pre-sensitization, week 0. Documented treatment: therapeutic diphenylcyclopropenone sensitization with weekly scalp DPC.

The rearrangement links TRBV12-3 or TRBV12-4 to TRBJ2-1; a possible D gene is TRBD1 (6 bases). Sequences were derived from whole blood, sampled in connection with sensitization to the hapten diphenylcyclopropenone (DPC). The receptor was isolated from a woman between 18 and 29 years old with alopecia areata. Some clones in this sample may be carry-over from other donors' samples. CDR3 in DNA: TGTGCCAGCACCCCAGGGCAGGGGTACAATGAGCAGTTCTTC. Its translation: CASTPGQGYNEQFF.